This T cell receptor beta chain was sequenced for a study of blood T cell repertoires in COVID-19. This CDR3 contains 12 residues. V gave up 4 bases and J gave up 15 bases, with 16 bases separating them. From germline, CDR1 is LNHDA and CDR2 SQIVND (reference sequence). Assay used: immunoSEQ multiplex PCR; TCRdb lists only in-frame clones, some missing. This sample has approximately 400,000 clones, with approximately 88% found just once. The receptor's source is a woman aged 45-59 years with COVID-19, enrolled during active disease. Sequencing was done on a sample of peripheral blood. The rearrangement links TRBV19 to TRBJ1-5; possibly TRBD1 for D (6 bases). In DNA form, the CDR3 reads TGTGCCAGTAGTACCGAAAGGGGGTCCTGGCATTTT. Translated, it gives CASSTERGSWHF.